A selection of T cell receptor beta chains follows, all from one sample in a study of blood T cell repertoires in COVID-19. Repertoires were generated with immunoSEQ multiplex PCR, while TCRdb's copy carries only in-frame clones and drops some. This table has some 180,000 clones, 80% appearing once. Specimen: PBMCs or T cells enriched from blood (not recorded which). The receptors stem from a man between 60 and 70 years old who had been exposed to COVID-19. Each CDR3 is given with its conserved first and last residue. Expanded clones are given a class, and other clones once, few, many or no size at all.

V gene | clone size | CDR3 protein
TRBV28 | - | CASSPQGAGELFF
TRBV7-3 | - | CASAEQGLADTQYF
TRBV6-5 | once | CASRTGQNTEAFF
TRBV27 | - | CASSYQGIPSGELFF
TRBV4-3 | - | CASSLSDRDTDTQYF
TRBV9 | - | CASSAMTGTALSPNEQFF
TRBV6-1 | few | CASSEQGANEQYF
TRBV5-6 | - | CASSFRGTGANVLTF
TRBV28 | - | CASRGGRLIAEAFF
TRBV19 | - | CASRLAGTGELFF